This T cell receptor (beta chain) comes out of a study of T cell clones after liver transplantation. Assay: immunoSEQ multiplex PCR; the TCRdb copy retains only in-frame clones and omits some. Among some 80,000 clones listed, around 80% were seen once. This clone was seen more than once but under ten times. This CDR3 comprises 14 residues. CDR1 and CDR2 from the germline V gene are SEHNR and FQNEAQ (reference sequence). With 1 base removed from V and 7 bases from J, the gap between germline ends came to 14 bases. The sample here was CD4+ T cells from blood, taken 48 to 50 months after liver transplant. This TCR came from a human patient who received a liver transplant. These T cells may partly come from the graft donor. The chain is built from TRBV7-9 and TRBJ2-7; D might be TRBD1 (5 bases). The CDR3 DNA reads TGTGCCAGCAGCTTAGGGCAGGGTTTGGGGGAGCAGTACTTC. Translated: CASSLGQGLGEQYF.